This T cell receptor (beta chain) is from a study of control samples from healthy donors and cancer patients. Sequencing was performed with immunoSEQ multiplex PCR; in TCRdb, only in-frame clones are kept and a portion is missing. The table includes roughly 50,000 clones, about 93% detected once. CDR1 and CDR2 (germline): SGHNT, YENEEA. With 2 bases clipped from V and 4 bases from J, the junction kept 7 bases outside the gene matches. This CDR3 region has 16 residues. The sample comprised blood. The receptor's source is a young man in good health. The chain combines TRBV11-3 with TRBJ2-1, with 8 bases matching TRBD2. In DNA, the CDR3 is TGTGCCAGCAGCTTAAGGGCTAGCGGGCCTTACAATGAGCAGTTCTTC. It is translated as CASSLRASGPYNEQFF.